The following is a T cell receptor beta chain sequence with its context. In this sample, this clone turned up many times. Its antigen target is currently unknown. The record has no base qualities; no much larger clone is one base away. Its CDR3 holds 15 amino acids, cysteine through phenylalanine. The sequence is cut down to CDR3 DNA, 45 bases in frame from base 1. From a lookup of the germline V gene (reference sequence), CDR1 and CDR2 are SGHNT and YYREEE. V loses 4 bases of germline sequence and J loses 1 base, and the interval between the two ends is 11 bases. This sample is part of a study of PD-1 blockade in classical Hodgkin lymphoma (dated by TCRdb to about 2020). Study-wide context: Nivolumab dosing was 3 mg/kg intravenously every 2 weeks, continuing until either disease progression or unacceptable toxicity. The study used CyTOF and TCR beta sequencing to define a peripheral blood immune signature of response to PD-1 blockade in classical Hodgkin lymphoma.

Results the study describes overall, beyond this receptor: Baseline TCR diversity was reported as lower in newly diagnosed patients than in healthy donors, and lower still in relapsed/refractory patients. CD4+ but not CD8+ TCR diversity rose significantly by C4D1 (p=0.0027 vs p=0.16), most apparent in complete responders (p=0.02). Trial patients with a complete response had baseline diversity similar to that of newly diagnosed patients, while partial responders and progressors had significantly lower diversity. The study covered only a single clinical trial cohort, and the causes of the repertoire differences, possibly disease activity or prior therapy, were still not defined. Diversity was lower in patients who began nivolumab less than 1 year after ASCT, so these patients were left out of later analyses to avoid confounding by immune reconstitution.

Read against the paper, the sample's time point label means: cycle 2 day 1 (C2D1) of nivolumab. Every trial patient had relapsed following autologous stem cell transplantation, and prior brentuximab vedotin exposure was what differed among cohorts A, B and C. The trial cohort was composed of about 60 patients with relapsed/refractory classical Hodgkin lymphoma, for whom complete response, partial response or progressive disease was recorded as best overall response. In the multi-cohort phase II CheckMate 205 trial, trial patients received single-agent nivolumab. An independent review committee assessed best overall response by applying the 2007 International Working Group response criteria. Trial PBMCs were collected immediately before nivolumab initiation (C1D1) and during therapy at cycle 2 day 1 and cycle 4 day 1. Peripheral blood was collected in 8 mL Vacutainer Cell Preparation Tubes, from which PBMCs were isolated by centrifugation and then cryopreserved.

The Qiagen DNeasy kit was used to extract genomic DNA both from unsorted PBMCs and from the negatively selected CD4+ and CD8+ fractions. TCR beta CDR3 regions were subjected to amplification by immunoSEQ multiplex PCR with primers that anneal to V and J segments. A synthetic immune receptor repertoire was used to minimize amplification bias, and any remaining bias was removed computationally after sequencing. The authors' pipeline ran thus. Custom Python scripts were used to quantify repertoire diversity as the Shannon entropy index. The unsorted, CD4+ and CD8+ repertoires were each analyzed separately, with the exception of combined analyses, where CD4+ and CD8+ sequences were merged in silico. A clone was considered expanded if an increase in frequency of at least 2-fold after treatment relative to C1D1 was found, and a pseudocount of 0.5 was applied to clones undetected at baseline. Clones with 0 or 1 copy at C1D1 were classified as singleton clones, and clones with 2 or more copies were classified as non-singleton clones. By matching protein sequences in sorted samples from the same patient, clones expanded in unsorted samples were annotated as CD4+, CD8+ or unknown. Wilcoxon tests on paired samples were used to test diversity changes from C1D1 to C4D1. The table was pulled from immuneACCESS by TCRdb, which kept in-frame rearrangements only. Such tables lose some clones; where checked, under half of the loss comes from unresolved V genes, and the rest has no known cause. The V and J calls and clone size come from that table; D and trimming were worked out from the DNA. For this sample there are 25,000 to 35,000 clones; roughly two thirds appear just once. Together, the top ten hold roughly 15% of the sample.

The source of this sequence is a human donor with classical Hodgkin lymphoma. This specimen was peripheral blood mononuclear cells (PBMCs), taken before the second cycle of nivolumab. The chain was built from TRBV5-4 and TRBJ2-2, and possibly TRBD1, on 6 matching bases. CDR3 protein: CASSTRTENTGELFF. Here is the DNA: TGTGCCAGCAGCACCCGGACAGAGAACACCGGGGAGCTGTTTTTT.